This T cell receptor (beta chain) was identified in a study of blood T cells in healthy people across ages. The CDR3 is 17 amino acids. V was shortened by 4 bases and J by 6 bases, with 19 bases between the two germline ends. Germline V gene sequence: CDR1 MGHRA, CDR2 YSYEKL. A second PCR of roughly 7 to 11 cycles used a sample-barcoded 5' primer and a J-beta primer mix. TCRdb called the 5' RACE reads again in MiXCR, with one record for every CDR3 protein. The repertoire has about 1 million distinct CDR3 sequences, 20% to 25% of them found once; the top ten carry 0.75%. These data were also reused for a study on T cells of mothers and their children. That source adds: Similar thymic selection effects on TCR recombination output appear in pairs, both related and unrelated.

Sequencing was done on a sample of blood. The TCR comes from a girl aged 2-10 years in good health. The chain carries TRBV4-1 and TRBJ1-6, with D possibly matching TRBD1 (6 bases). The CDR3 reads CASSRTPDRAFNSPLHF. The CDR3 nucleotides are TGCGCCAGCAGCCGTACACCGGACAGAGCCTTTAATTCACCCCTCCACTTT.